This entry describes one T cell receptor (beta chain). Antigen unknown. This specimen belongs to a study of brain T cells in children with intractable seizures. Only cases whose brain tissue showed the highest T cell transcript signatures were sequenced. Sequenced by immunoSEQ multiplex PCR; TCRdb stores in-frame clones only, minus some. This table holds under 150,000 clones, roughly 94% found once. Germline V gives CDR1 MDHEN, CDR2 SYDVKM. With 7 bases removed from V and 0 bases from J, the gap between germline ends came to 17 bases. The CDR3 length is 16 residues. Study conclusions and caveats: Clones missing pre-surgery may reflect undersampling of that blood sample. Only CDR3 sequence similarity suggested viral specificity, without known HCMV serostatus.

The input for sequencing was peripheral blood, taken at surgery. The clonotype was recovered from a boy younger than two with hemimegalencephaly and intractable seizures. The V and J genes are TRBV28 and TRBJ2-3; perhaps D is TRBD1 or TRBD2 (5 bases each). The CDR3 nucleotides are TGTGCCAGCAATGCCGAAAGGGGAGCTAGCACAGATACGCAGTATTTT. It codes for CASNAERGASTDTQYF.